Listed here are 8 T cell receptor beta chains from one sample, sequenced in a study of early T cells in non-severe SARS-CoV-2 infection. In TCRdb, the 5' RACE reads were re-called with MiXCR into one record per CDR3 protein. The table records roughly 86,000 distinct CDR3 sequences, roughly 14% of them present only once. Sequencing was carried out using whole blood. The origin of the receptors is an adult who was a healthcare worker with PCR-confirmed SARS-CoV-2 infection or an uninfected control (not recorded which).

On this clonotype: One junction end does not reproduce the germline sequence, and a read error may be involved. The gene calls are TRBV7-6 and TRBJ2-1, with TRBD2 matching over 13 bases. Germline CDR1 SGHVS, CDR2 FNYEAQ. The CDR3 extends over 14 amino acids. The CDR3 coding sequence is TGTGTCAGCAGCCGGACTAGCGGGGGTTATGAGCAGTTCTTC. Translated: CVSSRTSGGYEQFF.

A few counts support this clonotype. The chain recombines TRBV2 with TRBJ1-1; no reliable D call. The germline V gene has CDR1 SNHLY and CDR2 FYNNEI. This CDR3 has 13 residues. Trimming took off 1 base at V and 1 base at J, with 4 bases between the two ends. DNA of the CDR3: TGTGCCAGCAGTGAAGATGGGAACACTGAAGCTTTCTTT. Amino acid sequence: CASSEDGNTEAFF.

The rearrangement links TRBV28 to TRBJ1-2; weak D call: TRBD1 (6 bases). The CDR3 is 14 residues long. The V end lost 8 bases, the J end lost 5 bases, and 18 bases lay between the germline ends. Germline CDR1 reads MDHEN; CDR2 reads SYDVKM. CDR3 residues: CASPSRGRGYGYTF. CDR3 DNA sequence: TGTGCCAGCCCTTCGCGGGGGCGAGGTTATGGCTACACCTTC.

The CDR3 protein is CASSGGSNQPQHF. For the CDR3, the DNA is TGTGCCAGCTCGGGGGGTAGCAATCAGCCCCAGCATTTT. The chain has TRBV30 and TRBJ1-5; TRBD1 is a possible D gene (5 bases). The V end lost 8 bases, the J end lost 0 bases, and 11 bases lay between the germline ends. Per germline, CDR1 GTSNPN and CDR2 SVGIG (reference sequence). The CDR3 totals 13 residues.

Only a few counts were recorded for this clonotype. This chain connects TRBV6-5 to TRBJ1-1; 8 bases agree with TRBD1. Germline CDR1 is MNHEY and CDR2 is SVGAGI. The J segment lost 5 bases and the V segment lost 4 bases, leaving 3 bases of the junction unmatched. This CDR3 comprises 13 residues. Here the CDR3 DNA reads TGTGCCAGCAGTTCCGGACAGGGAACTGAAGCTTTCTTT. Amino acid sequence: CASSSGQGTEAFF.

This clonotype was detected only a few times. CDR3 in amino acids: CASSTLRQGRPDTQYF. The DNA of the CDR3 is TGTGCCAGCAGTACACTACGACAGGGACGGCCAGATACGCAGTATTTT. The genes are TRBV28 and TRBJ2-3; 7 bases are shared with TRBD1. The V gene's germline CDR1 is MDHEN and CDR2 SYDVKM. J lost 4 bases, V lost 5 bases, and 12 bases had no gene match. The CDR3 has 16 amino acids.

The rearrangement joins TRBV6-5 to TRBJ1-4; perhaps TRBD1 as D (6 bases). Trimming removed 8 bases from V and 8 bases from J, with 9 bases in between. The V gene's germline CDR1 is MNHEY and CDR2 SVGAGI. The CDR3 length is 11 residues. The CDR3, as DNA: TGTGCCAGCGGGAGGGGGGAAAAACTGTTTTTT. Translated: CASGRGEKLFF.

This clonotype turned up a few times. V usage is TRBV12-3 or TRBV12-4 and J usage is TRBJ2-5, with TRBD1 as a possible D gene (5 bases). Trimming took 6 bases from V and 4 from J, leaving 18 bases between them. This CDR3 has 15 residues. CDR3 region: CASSLIGAGRETQYF. For the CDR3, the DNA is TGTGCCAGCAGCCTGATTGGGGCCGGAAGAGAGACCCAGTACTTC.